These 10 T cell receptor beta chains came from one sample sequenced in a study of control samples from healthy donors and cancer patients. The protocol was immunoSEQ multiplex PCR, while the TCRdb copy is restricted to in-frame clones and leaves out a portion. Here the sample spans about 180,000 clones, 85% to 90% being singletons. The source material was blood. Receptors were obtained from a woman aged 50 to 60 in good health.

V gene TRBV7-9 combines with J gene TRBJ1-6; D is perhaps TRBD1 (6 bases). The V gene lost 2 bases and the J gene lost 5 bases, with 7 bases spanning the gap. CDR3 length: 14 residues. Germline V CDR1 and CDR2: SEHNR, FQNEAQ (reference sequence). The DNA of the CDR3 is TGTGCCAGCAGCTTAAGGGGGGATAATTCACCCCTCCACTTT. The encoded protein is CASSLRGDNSPLHF.

The gene calls are TRBV5-4 and TRBJ1-1, with D tentatively TRBD1 (6 bases). V lost 10 bases to trimming and J lost 0 bases, with 16 bases between them. The germline V gene has CDR1 SGHNT and CDR2 YYREEE (reference sequence). The CDR3 runs to 14 residues. The CDR3 DNA reads as TGTGCCTGGAGGGGGGATTCGATGAACACTGAAGCTTTCTTT. This sequence encodes CAWRGDSMNTEAFF.

The chain links TRBV4-3 to TRBJ2-6; unclear D gene. Germline V CDR1 and CDR2: LGHNA, YSLEER. The V end lost 4 bases, the J end lost 4 bases, and 5 bases lay between the germline ends. CDR3 length: 13 residues. DNA for the CDR3: TGCGCCAGCAGCCTAACGGGGGCCAACGTCCTGACTTTC. As protein: CASSLTGANVLTF.

J is TRBJ1-1 and V is TRBV5-4; 7 bases fit TRBD1. The trim removed 0 bases at V and 5 bases at J, leaving 7 bases unmatched. The CDR3 runs to 15 residues. Germline-derived CDR1 and CDR2 are SGHNT and YYREEE (reference sequence). CDR3 nucleotides: TGTGCCAGCAGCTTGGAACTAGGGGGCGGTACTGAAGCTTTCTTT. This codes for CASSLELGGGTEAFF.

This chain links TRBV3-1 (or the pseudogene TRBV3-2) with TRBJ2-3; TRBD1 or TRBD2 may be the D gene (5 bases each). The V and J ends lost 0 bases and 7 bases respectively, with 11 bases between them. This CDR3 is built from 14 residues. The V gene's germline CDR1 is LGHDT and CDR2 YNNKEL (reference sequence). CDR3 protein: CASSQEPGTYTQYF. The CDR3 nucleotides are TGTGCCAGCAGCCAAGAGCCCGGGACCTATACGCAGTATTTT.

In this sample, this clone turned up once. This CDR3 is CATSLGGQRYEQYF. The CDR3 DNA is TGTGCCACCAGCTTAGGGGGGCAGCGCTACGAGCAGTACTTC. The chain has TRBV15 and TRBJ2-7; either TRBD1 or TRBD2 may fit D (6 bases each). V gave up 5 bases and J gave up 3 bases, with 14 bases separating them. CDR1 is LNHNV, CDR2 YYDKDF, per germline (reference sequence). The CDR3 covers 14 residues.

The CDR3 nucleotides are TGTGCCAGCAGTGTTATGAGAGTGAACTATGGCTACACCTTC. This sequence encodes CASSVMRVNYGYTF. This chain joins TRBV2 and TRBJ1-2; D is unresolved. The CDR3 runs 14 residues. CDR1 SNHLY and CDR2 FYNNEI come from the germline V gene. V shed 4 bases and J shed 2 bases, with 11 bases lying between them.

A single count supports this clone. CDR3 sequence: CASSLGEFSSSYNSPLHF. DNA of the CDR3: TGTGCCAGCAGCTTAGGGGAGTTCTCGAGCTCCTATAATTCACCCCTCCACTTT. The chain has TRBV7-6 and TRBJ1-6; D is undetermined. The CDR3 runs 18 residues. Germline V gene lookup returns CDR1 SGHVS and CDR2 FNYEAQ. Trimming removed 1 base from V and 0 bases from J, with 13 bases in between.

The genes are TRBV12-3 or TRBV12-4 and TRBJ1-2; 7 nucleotides line up with TRBD1. The V gene end was trimmed by 7 bases and the J gene end by 4 bases; junction bases not matched to a gene: 6. CDR3 length equals 13 residues. The CDR3 reads CASNLGQIYGYTF. DNA for the CDR3: TGTGCCAGCAACTTGGGACAGATCTATGGCTACACCTTC.

The chain recombines TRBV28 with TRBJ2-7; D not certain. The CDR3 has 11 amino acids. The germline V gene has CDR1 MDHEN and CDR2 SYDVKM. V was trimmed by 2 bases and J by 6 bases, leaving 5 bases between them. The CDR3 loop reads CASSLKSEQYF. The CDR3 nucleotides are TGTGCCAGCAGTTTAAAGTCCGAGCAGTACTTC.